Listed below are T cell receptor beta chains from one sample, sequenced in a study of PD-1 blockade in classical Hodgkin lymphoma. TCRdb's table, derived via immunoSEQ multiplex PCR, lists solely in-frame clones and lacks some. The data contain roughly 27,000 clones, about 90% of them singletons. The sample comprised CD4+ T cells from blood. These receptors were obtained from a human donor with classical Hodgkin lymphoma. Both conserved end residues are part of each CDR3. Each record gives: J gene, clone size, V gene, D gene, CDR3 protein, CDR3 DNA. D genes are given only for firm matches. A clone size is listed for some rows: how often the clone was seen (once, few, many), or a class if it is expanded.

TRBJ1-6	few	TRBV7-8	TRBD1	CASSTGQGSNSPLHF	TGTGCCAGCAGCACCGGACAGGGATCTAATTCACCCCTCCACTTT
TRBJ2-3	NA	TRBV25-1	NA	CASSELGSTDTQYF	TGTGCCAGCAGTGAATTGGGAAGCACAGATACGCAGTATTTT
TRBJ2-5	once	TRBV7-9	TRBD2	CASSFSGTEETQYF	TGTGCCAGCAGCTTTAGCGGGACCGAAGAGACCCAGTACTTC
TRBJ2-3	NA	TRBV7-2	NA	CASSVSGAADTQYF	TGTGCCAGCAGCGTATCGGGAGCGGCAGATACGCAGTATTTT
TRBJ2-1	NA	TRBV7-6	NA	CASSLVGLGSYNEQFF	TGTGCCAGCAGCTTAGTTGGCTTGGGCTCCTACAATGAGCAGTTCTTC
TRBJ2-2	NA	TRBV6-5	NA	CASRSGTANTGELFF	TGTGCCAGCAGATCCGGGACGGCGAACACCGGGGAGCTGTTTTTT
TRBJ1-4	NA	TRBV6-6	TRBD1	CDAQGSNEKLFF	TGCGACGCACAGGGGTCAAATGAAAAACTGTTTTTT
TRBJ2-3	NA	TRBV29-1	NA	CSVEDRSSPSTDTQYF	TGCAGCGTTGAAGATCGATCCTCCCCTAGCACAGATACGCAGTATTTT
TRBJ2-7	NA	TRBV6-1	NA	CASSTASSGTYEQYF	TGTGCCAGCAGTACGGCCAGCAGCGGAACCTACGAGCAGTACTTC
TRBJ2-6	NA	TRBV5-4	TRBD1	CASSWDRGVVGANVLTF	TGTGCCAGCAGCTGGGACAGGGGAGTTGTGGGGGCCAACGTCCTGACTTTC
TRBJ2-3	NA	TRBV19	TRBD1	CASTIGGIADTQYF	TGTGCCAGTACCATAGGGGGCATAGCAGATACGCAGTATTTT
TRBJ1-5	NA	TRBV30	TRBD1	CAWSRYRGRQPQHF	TGTGCCTGGAGCCGTTACAGGGGTAGGCAGCCCCAGCATTTT
TRBJ2-6	NA	TRBV6-6	NA	CATRAGGTSGANVLTF	TGTGCCACGAGGGCTGGGGGCACCTCTGGGGCCAACGTCCTGACTTTC
TRBJ2-5	NA	TRBV28	NA	CASRARAPIEQYF	TGTGCCAGCAGAGCCCGGGCCCCTATAGAGCAGTACTTC
TRBJ2-3	few	TRBV7-2	NA	CASSRDQSTDTQYF	TGTGCCAGCAGCCGGGACCAATCCACAGATACGCAGTATTTT
TRBJ1-3	few	TRBV18	NA	CASSPPSGFGNTIYF	TGTGCCAGCTCACCACCGTCAGGGTTCGGAAACACCATATATTTT
TRBJ2-2	NA	TRBV6-1	NA	CASSGRTSGTGELFF	TGTGCCAGCAGTGGCCGAACGTCCGGCACCGGGGAGCTGTTTTTT
TRBJ1-3	NA	TRBV21-1	NA	CASSPDRALSRGDTIYF	TGTGCCAGCAGCCCGGACAGGGCTCTGAGTCGCGGGGACACCATATATTTT
TRBJ2-1	NA	TRBV11-2	TRBD2	CASSLLRRGAEQFF	TGTGCCAGCAGCTTACTTAGGCGGGGGGCTGAGCAGTTCTTC
TRBJ2-2	NA	TRBV29-1	NA	CSVAVGGAGELFF	TGCAGCGTTGCGGTGGGGGGTGCCGGGGAGCTGTTTTTT
TRBJ2-3	NA	TRBV9	NA	CASSVYSSTDTQYF	TGTGCCAGCAGCGTATACTCGAGCACAGATACGCAGTATTTT
TRBJ2-2	few	TRBV7-9	NA	CASSLDGWTGELFF	TGTGCCAGCAGCTTAGATGGTTGGACCGGGGAGCTGTTTTTT
TRBJ1-2	NA	TRBV9	NA	CASSVEGTGGYGYTF	TGTGCCAGCAGCGTAGAAGGTACAGGTGGCTATGGCTACACCTTC
TRBJ2-5	NA	TRBV10-3	TRBD1	CAISGRGETQYF	TGTGCCATCAGCGGCAGGGGGGAGACCCAGTACTTC
TRBJ2-7	NA	TRBV28	NA	CASRVGRAGRYEQYF	TGTGCCAGCAGAGTGGGGCGGGCGGGCCGCTACGAGCAGTACTTC
TRBJ2-5	NA	TRBV5-4	TRBD1	CASSAHRGWETQYF	TGTGCCAGCAGCGCACACAGGGGGTGGGAGACCCAGTACTTC
TRBJ1-1	NA	TRBV25-1	NA	CASSELGKEVGINTEAFF	TGTGCCAGCAGTGAATTGGGGAAGGAGGTAGGAATCAACACTGAAGCTTTCTTT
TRBJ1-1	NA	TRBV28	NA	CASSFRTEAFF	TGTGCCAGCAGTTTTCGGACTGAAGCTTTCTTT
TRBJ2-7	NA	TRBV5-6	NA	CASSRLYEQYF	TGTGCCAGCAGCCGACTCTACGAGCAGTACTTC
TRBJ2-1	NA	TRBV29-1	TRBD2	CSVVSSGSNGEQFF	TGCAGCGTTGTTTCTAGCGGGAGTAACGGTGAGCAGTTCTTC
TRBJ2-3	once	TRBV19	NA	CASSKTSRGATDTQYF	TGTGCCAGTAGTAAGACCTCCCGGGGAGCCACAGATACGCAGTATTTT
TRBJ2-7	NA	TRBV2	TRBD2	CASREAGVSYEQYF	TGTGCCAGCAGGGAGGCGGGGGTAAGCTACGAGCAGTACTTC
TRBJ2-5	few	TRBV20-1	NA	CSARDLETQYF	TGCAGTGCTAGAGATTTGGAGACCCAGTACTTC
TRBJ1-5	NA	TRBV29-1	NA	CSVGSGGRSQPQHF	TGCAGCGTTGGGTCCGGGGGCAGGAGTCAGCCCCAGCATTTT
TRBJ2-1	once	TRBV7-2	NA	CASSLGVIEGEQFF	TGTGCCAGCAGCTTAGGGGTGATAGAGGGCGAGCAGTTCTTC
TRBJ2-2	NA	TRBV28	NA	CASSFRVTGELFF	TGTGCCAGCAGTTTCAGGGTCACCGGGGAGCTGTTTTTT
TRBJ2-5	NA	TRBV19	NA	CASSLRIQETQYF	TGTGCCAGTAGTCTGCGGATCCAAGAGACCCAGTACTTC
TRBJ1-5	NA	TRBV19	NA	CASSSDQGPYQPQHF	TGTGCCAGTAGTTCCGACCAGGGGCCCTATCAGCCCCAGCATTTT
TRBJ2-7	NA	TRBV5-4	NA	CASSLTVAAEQYF	TGTGCCAGCAGCTTGACAGTCGCGGCCGAGCAGTACTTC
TRBJ1-2	once	TRBV7-2	NA	CASSSGTRYGYTF	TGTGCCAGCAGCTCCGGGACACGGTATGGCTACACCTTC
TRBJ2-1	NA	TRBV5-1	TRBD2	CASSLGLAGDIKFF	TGCGCCAGCAGCTTAGGACTAGCGGGAGATATTAAGTTCTTC
TRBJ2-3	NA	TRBV28	TRBD1	CASSSGQVDTQYF	TGTGCCAGCAGTTCGGGACAGGTAGATACGCAGTATTTT
TRBJ2-7	NA	TRBV2	NA	CATKRDQSSYEQYF	TGTGCCACAAAACGGGACCAAAGCTCCTACGAGCAGTACTTC
TRBJ2-3	NA	TRBV6-6	TRBD2	CASSRRTSGEGDTQYF	TGTGCCAGCAGTCGACGGACTAGCGGGGAGGGAGATACGCAGTATTTT
TRBJ2-7	NA	TRBV28	NA	CASSSLDLAKQYF	TGTGCCAGCAGCTCCCTGGACCTAGCAAAGCAGTACTTC
TRBJ2-1	NA	TRBV9	TRBD1	CASSGRQGVSNEQFF	TGTGCCAGCAGCGGACGACAGGGAGTAAGCAATGAGCAGTTCTTC
TRBJ2-2	NA	TRBV9	NA	CASQPALNTGELFF	TGTGCCAGCCAACCAGCCCTAAACACCGGGGAGCTGTTTTTT
TRBJ1-2	few	TRBV6-5	TRBD1	CASSYSIRVGTGGYTF	TGTGCCAGCAGTTACTCGATTCGCGTCGGGACAGGTGGCTACACCTTC
TRBJ1-5	NA	TRBV28	NA	CASSLNRDFSNQPQHF	TGTGCCAGCAGTTTAAATCGGGATTTTAGCAATCAGCCCCAGCATTTT
TRBJ1-2	NA	TRBV7-2	NA	CASSLEWGRPLYGYTF	TGTGCCAGCAGCTTAGAATGGGGCAGACCCCTCTATGGCTACACCTTC
TRBJ2-2	once	TRBV5-1	NA	CASSRAGGAGELFF	TGCGCCAGCAGCCGGGCGGGCGGCGCCGGGGAGCTGTTTTTT
TRBJ1-4	NA	TRBV28	NA	CASSFTGRRRNAKLFF	TGTGCCAGCAGTTTCACAGGAAGGCGTAGGAATGCAAAACTGTTTTTT
TRBJ2-5	NA	TRBV7-2	NA	CASSLGSSQETQYF	TGTGCCAGCAGCTTAGGGTCGTCACAAGAGACCCAGTACTTC